Reported below is one TCR beta chain. What it binds is unknown. V was cut by 3 bases and J by 4 bases, with 16 bases left in between. The germline V gene has CDR1 LNHDA and CDR2 SQIVND (reference sequence). This CDR3 spans 15 amino acids. The study ran its PCR with 60 Vbeta and 13 Jbeta primers. TCRdb keeps only in-frame clones here, not all; method: immunoSEQ multiplex PCR. The table lists approximately 150,000 clones, 65% to 70% of them singletons. This record comes from a study of cytomegalovirus exposure and HLA in healthy donors. Broader study findings: Within the data, a cluster of highly shared sequence variants was likely a sequencing artifact. Most of the TCR beta V segments (in an earlier analysis) were productive either about 87% or about 30% of the time.

What was sequenced was PBMCs. The gene calls are TRBV19 and TRBJ2-7; possibly TRBD1 for D (7 bases). This TCR was sampled from a young woman in good health and CMV-seropositive. The CDR3 nucleotides are TGTGCCAGTAGTATGACAGGGAGGAGAGGGTACGAGCAGTACTTC. It codes for CASSMTGRRGYEQYF.